One and the same sample provided the 24 T cell receptor beta chains below, sequenced in a study of cytomegalovirus exposure and HLA in healthy donors. The primer mix had 60 Vbeta and 13 Jbeta primers. Profiling relied on immunoSEQ multiplex PCR, and the TCRdb table lists in-frame clones only, not all of them. The sample includes more than 200,000 clones, around 70% seen only once; the top ten take 2.5% to 3%. The sample taken for sequencing was PBMCs. These receptors were obtained from a man aged 35 to 55 in good health and CMV-seropositive.

CDR3 bases: TGCGCCAGCAGCCAAGACCCATACCCCCGGGACAGGGACGCTAATGAAAAACTGTTTTTT. Protein sequence: CASSQDPYPRDRDANEKLFF. The genes are TRBV4-1 and TRBJ1-4; 9 nucleotides line up with TRBD1. CDR1 MGHRA and CDR2 YSYEKL come from the germline V gene. The V and J ends lost 0 bases and 3 bases, in that order; junction bases with no gene match: 14. The CDR3 spans 20 residues.

The rearrangement links TRBV5-4 to TRBJ1-2, with TRBD1 as a possible D gene (5 bases). The CDR3 has 16 residues. Between the trimmed V and J ends, which lost 0 bases and 6 bases, there was a span of 18 bases. Looked up from germline, CDR1 is SGHNT and CDR2 is YYREEE (reference sequence). The chain's CDR3 is CASSLGGSRALNGYTF. The DNA of the CDR3 is TGTGCCAGCAGCTTGGGGGGCTCCAGGGCGCTGAATGGCTACACCTTC.

The chain links TRBV7-9 to TRBJ1-2; 9 bases line up with TRBD1. J was trimmed by 8 bases and V by 4 bases; bases with no gene match: 5. CDR1 is SEHNR and CDR2 is FQNEAQ in the germline V gene (reference sequence). This CDR3 contains 13 residues. The CDR3 region is CASSYTGGSGYTF. In nucleotides, the CDR3 is TGTGCCAGCAGCTATACAGGGGGCTCGGGCTACACCTTC.

This sequence joins TRBV7-8 and TRBJ1-2, with D possibly being TRBD1 (5 bases). The CDR3 consists of 15 residues. Deletions cut 1 base from V and 4 bases from J, with 13 bases between. The germline V gene has CDR1 SGHVS and CDR2 FQNEAQ. CDR3 residues: CASSLDPGGLYGYTF. The CDR3 DNA reads as TGTGCCAGCAGCTTAGACCCGGGGGGTCTCTATGGCTACACCTTC.

This chain links TRBV6-1 with TRBJ2-3, with TRBD2 matching over 11 bases. Unmatched junction bases numbered 8, after V lost 4 bases and J lost 5 bases. This CDR3 has 16 residues. From germline, CDR1 is MNHNS and CDR2 SASEGT. The DNA for the CDR3 is TGTGCCAGCAGTGCACGACTAGCGGGGTCTCAAGATACGCAGTATTTT. This sequence encodes CASSARLAGSQDTQYF.

V is TRBV19 and J is TRBJ1-2; D is possibly TRBD1 (5 bases). CDR3 length: 16 residues. Trimming pared 4 bases from V and 1 base from J, leaving 16 bases between. Germline CDR1 and CDR2: LNHDA and SQIVND (reference sequence). The CDR3 is CASSTTKSRDNYGYTF. For the CDR3, the DNA is TGTGCCAGTAGTACGACGAAATCCAGGGATAACTATGGCTACACCTTC.

The V and J genes are TRBV7-2 and TRBJ2-5, with a possible D match to TRBD2 (6 bases). V lost 6 bases to trimming and J lost 2 bases, with 13 bases between them. CDR1 and CDR2 from the germline V gene are SGHTA and FQGNSA. The CDR3 sequence is 14 residues long. The CDR3 region has the DNA TGTGCCAGCAGAGCGGGCAGGCGACAAGAGACCCAGTACTTC. Protein sequence: CASRAGRRQETQYF. Complete variable domain (other parts from reference TRBV7-2 and TRBJ2-5): GAGVSQSPSNKVTEKGKDVELRCDPISGHTALYWYRQSLGQGLEFLIYFQGNSAPDKSGLPSDRFSAERTGGSVSTLTIQRTQQEDSAVYLCASRAGRRQETQYFGPGTRLLVL.

About this clone itself: The junction and the germline gene differ at one end; a read error may be behind it. The chain carries TRBV10-3 and TRBJ1-3, with D possibly TRBD1 on 6 matching bases. Germline V gives CDR1 ENHRY, CDR2 SYGVKD. This CDR3 has 14 residues. CDR3 loop: CAISTRGIGDTIYF. The DNA of the CDR3 is TGTGCCATCAGTACAAGGGGGATTGGAGACACCATATATTTT.

V gene TRBV5-1 combines with J gene TRBJ1-1, with D possibly being TRBD1 (5 bases). Germline V gene data show CDR1 as SGHRS and CDR2 as YFSETQ. The CDR3 contains 19 residues. V was trimmed by 0 bases and J by 2 bases, leaving 23 bases between them. The CDR3 nucleotides are TGCGCCAGCAGCTTGGGGGGCGCGTCTCGATGGGAGGGAAACACTGAAGCTTTCTTT. Residues: CASSLGGASRWEGNTEAFF.

The chain links TRBV5-4 to TRBJ2-5; D might be TRBD2 (5 bases). Trimming pared 4 bases from V and 2 bases from J, leaving 12 bases between. The CDR3 has 14 amino acids. CDR1 is SGHNT and CDR2 is YYREEE in the germline V gene (reference sequence). The CDR3 DNA reads as TGTGCCAGCAGCCCCGGACTGATACAAGAGACCCAGTACTTC. Encoded protein: CASSPGLIQETQYF.

This clone occurred once. The V gene is TRBV2, the J gene TRBJ1-4; a possible D gene is TRBD1 (5 bases). This CDR3 comprises 15 residues. The germline V and J ends were trimmed by 2 bases and 5 bases, with 12 bases remaining between them. Per germline, CDR1 SNHLY and CDR2 FYNNEI. The CDR3: CASSELGAKNEKLFF. The CDR3 DNA follows: TGTGCCAGCAGTGAACTAGGGGCGAAAAATGAAAAACTGTTTTTT. The full variable domain, completed using reference TRBV2 and TRBJ1-4, is EPEVTQTPSHQVTQMGQEVILRCVPISNHLYFYWYRQILGQKVEFLVSFYNNEISEKSEIFDDQFSVERPDGSNFTLKIRSTKLEDSAMYFCASSELGAKNEKLFFGSGTQLSVL.

The CDR3 is CSVEGDRGTYGYTF. DNA for the CDR3: TGCAGCGTTGAAGGGGACAGGGGAACTTATGGCTACACCTTC. The rearrangement uses TRBV29-1 and TRBJ1-2; 10 bases are shared with TRBD1. Germline CDR1 SQVTM, CDR2 ANQGSEA. The CDR3 contains 14 residues. V lost 1 base, J lost 5 bases, and 4 bases stayed unmatched.

This clone was observed a single time. This chain links TRBV7-2 with TRBJ2-1, with 13 bases aligning to TRBD2. The germline V gene has CDR1 SGHTA and CDR2 FQGNSA. The CDR3 is 15 amino acids. Germline trimming cut 5 bases from V and 4 bases from J; bases unmatched to any gene: 2. The chain's CDR3 is CASSTLAGGYNEQFF. The CDR3 DNA sequence: TGTGCCAGCAGCACACTAGCGGGGGGGTACAATGAGCAGTTCTTC.

This chain uses TRBV27 with TRBJ1-2, with D unresolved. Per the germline V gene, CDR1 is MNHEY and CDR2 is SMNVEV (reference sequence). V was clipped by 4 bases and J by 4 bases, with 16 bases between them. The CDR3 extends over 15 amino acids. The CDR3 region is CASSSSGGPLYGYTF. The CDR3 coding sequence is TGTGCCAGCAGTTCTAGCGGCGGGCCCCTCTATGGCTACACCTTC.

This chain connects TRBV5-4 to TRBJ1-6; 9 bases map to TRBD1. V lost 4 bases and J lost 4; bases outside the gene matches: 9. In germline, CDR1 is SGHNT, CDR2 YYREEE (reference sequence). This CDR3 contains 17 residues. CDR3 loop: CASSARTGELYNSPLHF. CDR3 DNA: TGTGCCAGCAGCGCGCGGACAGGGGAGCTTTATAATTCACCCCTCCACTTT.

This clone was recorded a few times. V and J are TRBV5-1 and TRBJ2-7; 8 bases map to TRBD1. CDR3 length: 16 amino acids. The germline V gene has CDR1 SGHRS and CDR2 YFSETQ. V gave up 4 bases and J gave up 2 bases; unmatched junction bases: 11. CDR3 nucleotide sequence: TGCGCCAGCAGCATCCCCCCAGGGGGCATCACCTACGAGCAGTACTTC. This gives the protein CASSIPPGGITYEQYF.

The rearrangement links TRBV18 to TRBJ1-4, with D uncertain. V lost 2 bases and J lost 7, with 20 bases in between. The CDR3 is 17 amino acids. Per the germline V gene, CDR1 is KGHSH and CDR2 is LQKENI. This CDR3 is CASSPTIWEGGAEKLFF. The CDR3 DNA sequence: TGTGCCAGCTCACCAACCATTTGGGAGGGTGGTGCTGAAAAACTGTTTTTT.

The rearrangement joins TRBV19 to TRBJ1-4; D remains ambiguous. The CDR3 totals 14 residues. V lost 3 bases to trimming and J lost 6 bases, with 11 bases between them. Per germline, CDR1 LNHDA and CDR2 SQIVND (reference sequence). CDR3: CASSIPGVDEKLFF. Here the CDR3 DNA reads TGTGCCAGTAGTATCCCCGGGGTTGATGAAAAACTGTTTTTT.

The V call is TRBV4-2, the J call TRBJ2-3; weak D call: TRBD2 (7 bases). Per germline, CDR1 LGHNA and CDR2 YNFKEQ. CDR3 length: 15 residues. The V gene lost 1 base and the J gene lost 3 bases, with 11 bases spanning the gap. The CDR3 loop is CASSQVAGATDTQYF. Here the CDR3 DNA reads TGTGCCAGCAGCCAAGTCGCGGGGGCGACAGATACGCAGTATTTT.

The rearrangement links TRBV15 to TRBJ2-7, with TRBD1 matching over 8 bases. Germline lookup yields CDR1 LNHNV and CDR2 YYDKDF (reference sequence). This CDR3 region has 14 residues. V lost 0 bases, J lost 2 bases, and 0 bases stayed unmatched. The CDR3 DNA sequence: TGTGCCACCAGCAGAGAACAGGGGGCCTACGAGCAGTACTTC. Protein product: CATSREQGAYEQYF.

This chain uses TRBV6-1 with TRBJ2-7; 9 bases are a match to TRBD1. The CDR3 sequence is 13 residues long. The V gene end was trimmed by 4 bases and the J gene end by 9 bases; junction bases not matched to a gene: 7. Germline V gene sequence: CDR1 MNHNS, CDR2 SASEGT. CDR3 loop: CASSVTGGSGQYF. The CDR3 region has the DNA TGTGCCAGCAGTGTAACAGGGGGCTCCGGGCAGTACTTC.

The rearrangement links TRBV6-4 to TRBJ1-1; D may be TRBD1 (5 bases). Germline V gene lookup returns CDR1 MRHNA and CDR2 SNTAGT. This CDR3 has 14 amino acids. The ends were cut back, 6 bases at V and 0 bases at J, with 11 bases in the middle. Here the CDR3 reads CASREQELNTEAFF. DNA for the CDR3: TGTGCCAGCAGAGAACAGGAGTTGAACACTGAAGCTTTCTTT.

V gene TRBV9 combines with J gene TRBJ2-3; TRBD2 matches at 11 bases. Germline V lookup: CDR1 SGDLS, CDR2 YYNGEE. The CDR3 sequence is 15 residues long. The ends lost 5 bases at V and 4 bases at J; junction bases unmatched: 6. The CDR3 sequence is CASSIAGGPPDTQYF. The CDR3 DNA reads as TGTGCCAGCAGTATAGCGGGGGGGCCGCCAGATACGCAGTATTTT.

The table lists this clone with a few counts. V is TRBV6-5 and J is TRBJ1-1; the D gene is possibly TRBD1 (5 bases). V gave up 6 bases and J gave up 11 bases, with 19 bases separating them. The CDR3 loop spans 13 amino acids. CDR1 and CDR2 (germline): MNHEY, SVGAGI. CDR3 nucleotides: TGTGCCAGCAGCGGGGGGAAGGGTAAAGAGGCTTTCTTT. Residues: CASSGGKGKEAFF.